These 19 T cell receptor beta chains were all obtained from the same sample, sequenced in a study of T cells in Graves' hyperthyroidism and ophthalmopathy. Amplification yielded TCR beta CDR3 regions, with RNA transcripts as the source. HTBI primers were the set used in a first-round RT-PCR of the TCR CDR3. TCRdb passed the multiplex PCR reads through MiXCR, listing each CDR3 protein once. The repertoire consists of a few hundred thousand distinct CDR3 sequences, with roughly 18% occurring once and the leading ten covering 39%. Source material: blood. These receptors were obtained from a man over 45 with Graves' ophthalmopathy.

This clonotype was detected ten times or more. V gene TRBV12-3 or TRBV12-4 combines with J gene TRBJ2-1; D may be TRBD1 (8 bases). Between the trimmed V and J ends, which lost 1 base and 8 bases, there was a span of 12 bases. The CDR3 is 14 residues long. The CDR3 region is CASSLGQGRDEQFF. CDR3 bases: TGTGCCAGCAGTTTAGGACAGGGGAGGGATGAGCAGTTCTTC.

This clonotype has only a few counts. The V gene is TRBV30, the J gene TRBJ2-2; D remains unclear. The CDR3 is made up of 16 amino acids. In germline, CDR1 is GTSNPN, CDR2 SVGIG (reference sequence). V gave up 2 bases and J gave up 1 base, with 14 bases separating them. CDR3 nucleotides: TGTGCCTGGAGTCCATGGGAACTAAAGAACACCGGGGAGCTGTTTTTT. It yields the protein CAWSPWELKNTGELFF.

This clonotype occurred many times. V and J are TRBV5-1 and TRBJ2-3, with 11 bases that match TRBD2. The CDR3 spans 15 residues. J gave up 4 bases and V 4 bases, and 5 bases lay outside the gene matches. Germline values: CDR1 SGHRS, CDR2 YFSETQ. CDR3 residues: CASSVELAGADTQYF. The CDR3 nucleotides read TGCGCCAGCAGCGTAGAACTAGCGGGAGCAGATACGCAGTATTTT.

The V gene is TRBV19, the J gene TRBJ1-1; the match to TRBD1 covers 10 bases. Trimming took 5 bases from V and 5 from J; bases not matched to a gene: 5. CDR1 and CDR2 (germline): LNHDA, SQIVND (reference sequence). The CDR3 loop spans 14 amino acids. CDR3 sequence: CASSRDRGLTEAFF. The CDR3 nucleotides read TGTGCCAGTAGTCGGGACAGGGGTTTAACTGAAGCTTTCTTT. Filled out from reference TRBV19 and TRBJ1-1, the complete variable domain reads DGGITQSPKYLFRKEGQNVTLSCEQNLNHDAMYWYRQDPGQGLRLIYYSQIVNDFQKGDIAEGYSVSREKKESFPLTVTSAQKNPTAFYLCASSRDRGLTEAFFGQGTRLTVV.

This clonotype was counted ten times or more. This sequence joins TRBV2 and TRBJ2-5, with a weak D call TRBD2 (5 bases). CDR1 is SNHLY and CDR2 is FYNNEI in the germline V gene. Trimming removed 4 bases from V and 2 bases from J, with 11 bases in between. This CDR3 region has 14 residues. The DNA for the CDR3 is TGTGCCAGCAGTGGGTCCAGCGGACAAGAGACCCAGTACTTC. It translates to CASSGSSGQETQYF.

This clonotype was seen at least ten times. J is TRBJ2-1 and V is TRBV3-1; possibly TRBD2 for D (5 bases). Between the trimmed V and J ends, which lost 0 bases and 9 bases, there was a span of 15 bases. This CDR3 region has 15 residues. CDR1 is LGHDT, CDR2 YNNKEL, per germline (reference sequence). The CDR3 bases are TGTGCCAGCAGCCAAGATACTAGTTCAATTAGTGAGCAGTTCTTC. Translating it yields CASSQDTSSISEQFF.

This clonotype was seen at least ten times. V and J are TRBV7-3 and TRBJ2-7, with a possible D match to TRBD1 (6 bases). From germline, CDR1 is SGHTA and CDR2 FQGTGA. The ends were cut back, 3 bases at V and 3 bases at J, with 15 bases in the middle. The CDR3 spans 15 residues. The CDR3 sequence is CASSLDSARFYEQYF. CDR3 sequence (DNA): TGTGCCAGCAGCTTGGACAGCGCCCGATTCTACGAGCAGTACTTC.

The genes are TRBV19 and TRBJ1-5; tentatively, D is TRBD1 (5 bases). Germline CDR1 LNHDA, CDR2 SQIVND (reference sequence). V lost 6 bases and J 7 bases, leaving 16 bases between the germline ends. The CDR3 runs 14 residues. As DNA, the CDR3 is TGTGCCAGTAGCCCAGACAGCGCTGTCCAGCCCCAGCATTTT. This gives the protein CASSPDSAVQPQHF.

In this sample, this clonotype turned up many times. The genes are TRBV3-1 and TRBJ2-3; TRBD2 agrees at 7 bases. The CDR3 is made up of 17 amino acids. J gave up 1 base and V 0 bases, and 7 bases lay outside the gene matches. Germline V CDR1 and CDR2: LGHDT, YNNKEL (reference sequence). The CDR3 is CASSQDRWGGGTDTQYF. The CDR3 bases are TGTGCCAGCAGCCAAGATCGTTGGGGGGGGGGCACAGATACGCAGTATTTT.

This clonotype was counted ten times or more. The chain combines TRBV28 with TRBJ2-1; D uncertain. This CDR3 comprises 15 residues. Trimming cost V 6 bases and J 0 bases, with 12 bases left between them. Germline V gives CDR1 MDHEN, CDR2 SYDVKM. The CDR3 protein is CASSPRQSSYNEQFF. The CDR3 DNA sequence: TGTGCCAGCAGCCCGAGGCAGAGCTCCTACAATGAGCAGTTCTTC.

This clonotype was seen at least ten times. The CDR3 region is CASSLSPAYEQYF. CDR3 DNA: TGTGCCAGCAGCTTAAGCCCTGCCTACGAGCAGTACTTC. J is TRBJ2-7 and V is TRBV7-8; no firm D call. Germline V gene data show CDR1 as SGHVS and CDR2 as FQNEAQ. Trimming shortened V by 2 bases and J by 2 bases, and 7 bases separated the two germline ends. The CDR3 is 13 residues long.

Comment on this clonotype: A much more abundant neighbour one base away suggests this may be a read error. This chain uses TRBV30 with TRBJ2-7; 12 positions agree with TRBD2. Trimming took 1 base from V and 7 from J; bases not matched to a gene: 8. The CDR3 sequence is 15 residues long. Germline CDR1 reads GTSNPN; CDR2 reads SVGIG (reference sequence). The CDR3 sequence: CAWSGLAGVGHEQYF. CDR3 bases: TGTGCCTGGAGTGGACTAGCGGGAGTTGGGCATGAGCAGTACTTC. The whole variable domain, remainder taken from reference TRBV30 and TRBJ2-7, is SQTIHQWPATLVQPVGSPLSLECTVEGTSNPNLYWYRQAAGRGLQLLFYSVGIGQISSEVPQNLSASRPQDRQFILSSKKLLLSDSGFYLCAWSGLAGVGHEQYFGPGTRLTVT.

The rearrangement joins TRBV30 to TRBJ1-1, with a tentative D call TRBD1 (6 bases). CDR1 and CDR2 from the germline V gene are GTSNPN and SVGIG (reference sequence). This CDR3 contains 15 residues. V lost 0 bases and J 5 bases, leaving 16 bases between the germline ends. The CDR3: CAWSVPGHGDTEAFF. The CDR3 DNA reads as TGTGCCTGGAGTGTACCGGGACATGGGGATACTGAAGCTTTCTTT.

This clonotype showed up many times. The genes are TRBV6-1 and TRBJ2-5, with 8 bases aligning to TRBD2. This CDR3 spans 15 amino acids. J gave up 5 bases and V 0 bases, and 5 bases lay outside the gene matches. The V gene's germline CDR1 is MNHNS and CDR2 SASEGT. The CDR3 loop reads CASSEASGRVETQYF. The CDR3 DNA sequence: TGTGCCAGCAGTGAAGCGTCCGGGAGGGTTGAGACCCAGTACTTC.

This clonotype occurred once. This sequence joins TRBV7-9 and TRBJ2-1; D is ambiguous. Germline V gene sequence: CDR1 SEHNR, CDR2 FQNEAQ (reference sequence). The CDR3 sequence is 12 residues long. Trimming removed 5 bases at V and 8 bases at J, with 10 bases between. The CDR3 region has the DNA TGTGCCAGCAGCATAGACCCCCATGAGCAGTTCTTC. Amino acids: CASSIDPHEQFF. The full variable domain, rest sourced from reference TRBV7-9 and TRBJ2-1, is DTGVSQNPRHKITKRGQNVTFRCDPISEHNRLYWYRQTLGQGPEFLTYFQNEAQLEKSRLLSDRFSAERPKGSFSTLEIQRTEQGDSAMYLCASSIDPHEQFFGPGTRLTVL.

This clonotype was recorded many times. V gene TRBV11-2 combines with J gene TRBJ2-7; 10 positions agree with TRBD2. Per the germline V gene, CDR1 is SGHAT and CDR2 is FQNNGV. V was pared by 3 bases and J by 2 bases, with 4 bases of the junction left unmatched. The CDR3 spans 15 residues. The CDR3 nucleotides read TGTGCCAGCAGCTTTGGAGCGGGAGGGCCCTACGAGCAGTACTTC. It translates to CASSFGAGGPYEQYF.

The table lists this clonotype with many counts. This chain joins TRBV12-3 or TRBV12-4 and TRBJ1-1; D remains ambiguous. V lost 5 bases, J lost 5 bases, and 15 bases lay in between. The CDR3 length is 14 residues. DNA for the CDR3: TGTGCCAGCAGTCCCCCCCGGCGGGAGACTGAAGCTTTCTTT. Encoded protein: CASSPPRRETEAFF.

The chain has TRBV12-3 or TRBV12-4 and TRBJ2-7, with 14 bases identical to TRBD2. CDR3 size: 17 residues. The trim removed 4 bases at V and 3 bases at J, leaving 8 bases unmatched. The DNA for the CDR3 is TGTGCCAGCAGTTACGGGCCCGGGACTAGCGGGGGCTACGAGCAGTACTTC. Translation gives CASSYGPGTSGGYEQYF.

This clonotype was detected ten times or more. The V call is TRBV3-1, the J call TRBJ2-1; 7 positions match TRBD2. V shed 4 bases, J shed 5 bases, and the junction held 11 bases outside the gene matches. The CDR3 consists of 16 residues. Germline assignment: CDR1 LGHDT and CDR2 YNNKEL (reference sequence). The CDR3 sequence is CASSPFLAGLDNEQFF. CDR3 coding DNA: TGTGCCAGCAGCCCTTTCTTAGCGGGTCTCGACAATGAGCAGTTCTTC.